The entry that follows covers one T cell receptor beta chain sequence. The CDR3 consists of 15 residues. Per germline, CDR1 MNHEY and CDR2 SMNVEV (reference sequence). Between the trimmed V and J ends, which lost 0 bases and 4 bases, there was a span of 13 bases. This entry comes from a study of T cell changes during pregnancy in multiple sclerosis. Sequencing was performed with immunoSEQ multiplex PCR; in TCRdb, only in-frame clones are kept and a portion is missing. This sample yields under 95,000 clones, of which around 94% are seen a single time; 0.8% to 1% belongs to the top ten. Here the sequenced sample was peripheral blood, taken in the second trimester of pregnancy. The chain joins TRBV27 to TRBJ2-7; maybe TRBD2 (5 bases). The source of this sequence is a female donor in good health, enrolled as a control in a pregnancy study. CDR3 DNA sequence: TGTGCCAGCAGTTTATCGTTGACCGGGGTTTACGAGCAGTACTTC. Encoded protein: CASSLSLTGVYEQYF.